This T cell receptor beta chain was identified during a study of CD8+CD57+ T cells in acquired aplastic anemia. Study summary: Isolated CD4+ and CD8+ cells, once sorted, yielded DNA averaging roughly 3.2 ug.

The CDR3 has 16 residues. Germline-derived CDR1 and CDR2 are SGDLS and YYNGEE. General study findings and limits: Patients and controls turned out to have 25 to 35 CD8+ CDR3 sequences in common.

Genomic DNA, serving as template, underwent TCR beta VDJ and CDR3 profiling. In TCRdb, the reads were re-called with MiXCR into one record per CDR3 protein. This sample has more than 150,000 distinct CDR3 sequences, with under 55% found just once. This clonotype came up many times. Its antigen is still unknown. At one end the junction does not follow the germline gene, possibly because of a read error. Source material: sorted CD4+, CD8+, or CD8+CD57+ T cells (not recorded which) from PBMCs. The chain links TRBV9 to TRBJ2-1, with TRBD2 matching over 14 bases. This receptor was obtained from a human donor in good health. Written as DNA, the CDR3 is TGTGCCAGCAGCGTAGGGGGGCAAGGGACTAGCGGGAGTCCGGTCTTC. Protein product: CASSVGGQGTSGSPVF.